This is a list of T cell receptor beta chains from one sample in a study of molecular identifiers for immune sequencing clone quantification. Using its own MiXCR run on the PCR reads, TCRdb lists one record per CDR3 protein. Here the sample spans about 640,000 distinct CDR3 sequences, just under 20% being singletons. The source material was naive CD8+ T cells from blood, with Jurkat cell RNA spiked in. All receptors derive from a human donor in good health. Some libraries in this study had Jurkat cell RNA spiked in. The CDR3 runs from the conserved cysteine through the conserved F or W. Each record gives: D gene, V gene, clone size, J gene, CDR3 DNA, CDR3 protein. D genes are given only for firm matches. The size field is filled for only some rows; it gives once, few, many or a size class.

-	TRBV11-2	-	TRBJ2-2	TGTGCCGGCATCCCAAATTGGTGGGGAGGGAACACCGGGGAGCTGTTTTTT	CAGIPNWWGGNTGELFF
-	TRBV27	many	TRBJ1-1	TGTGCCAGCAGTCTAGGGTTGAACACTGAAGCTTTCTTT	CASSLGLNTEAFF
TRBD1	TRBV2	few	TRBJ1-5	TGTGCCAGCAGTGAAAGGGACAGCAGGTTTTATAGCAATCAGCCCCAGCATTTT	CASSERDSRFYSNQPQHF
-	TRBV28	many	TRBJ2-7	TGTGCCAGCAGTTTCAGGGGCCCCTCCTACGAGCAGTACTTC	CASSFRGPSYEQYF
TRBD1	TRBV27	many	TRBJ2-3	TGTGCCAGCAGTTTTGGACCGGGACAGGGAACTAGCACAGATACGCAGTATTTT	CASSFGPGQGTSTDTQYF
-	TRBV4-3	few	TRBJ2-3	TGCGCCAGCAGCCAAGATAGATCGAGCGGGCGCACAGATACGCAGTATTTT	CASSQDRSSGRTDTQYF
TRBD2	TRBV7-8	many	TRBJ2-1	TGTGCCAGCAGCCCCTTAGCGGGGGCTAGCTACAATGAGCAGTTCTTC	CASSPLAGASYNEQFF
-	TRBV7-9	many	TRBJ1-3	TGTGCCAGCAGCTTAGTTGCAGGAAACACCATATATTTT	CASSLVAGNTIYF
-	TRBV7-2	few	TRBJ2-7	TGTGCCAGCAGCTTAGAAGGGGGGTTACCCTACGAGCAGTACTTC	CASSLEGGLPYEQYF
-	TRBV25-1	many	TRBJ2-3	TGTGCCAGCAGTGAATTCGATGCGTTAAACACAGATACGCAGTATTTT	CASSEFDALNTDTQYF
-	TRBV19	few	TRBJ1-1	TGTGCCAGTAGTGTACAGGCCCAGCTGAACACTGAAGCTTTCTTT	CASSVQAQLNTEAFF
TRBD2	TRBV9	many	TRBJ2-5	TGTGCCAGCAGCGTAGTGGATGCTAGCGGGAGTACCCAGTACTTC	CASSVVDASGSTQYF
TRBD2	TRBV15	many	TRBJ2-7	TGTGCCACCAGCAGAGACAGGACTAGCTGGTACGAGCAGTACTTC	CATSRDRTSWYEQYF
TRBD2	TRBV4-3	-	TRBJ2-7	TGCGCCAGCAGCCAAGCGGATAGCGGGAGAGGTTGCGAGCAGTACTTC	CASSQADSGRGCEQYF
-	TRBV7-9	many	TRBJ1-5	TGTGCCAGCAGCCCGCCGGGTACTCAGCCCCAGCATTTT	CASSPPGTQPQHF
TRBD1	TRBV6-5	many	TRBJ2-7	TGTGCCAGCAGCCGCATCGGGACAGCTACCGACGAGCAGTACTTC	CASSRIGTATDEQYF
-	TRBV7-9	many	TRBJ2-5	TGTGCCAGCAGCTTAATGCTACGAGAGACCCAGTACTTC	CASSLMLRETQYF
-	TRBV7-9	many	TRBJ2-7	TGTGCCAGCAGTTCCTGGTCATCGTACGAGCAGTACTTC	CASSSWSSYEQYF
-	TRBV7-9	many	TRBJ2-2	TGTGCCAGCAGCTTAGCAGCCCCGGGACCAGGGGACACCGGGGAGCTGTTTTTT	CASSLAAPGPGDTGELFF
TRBD2	TRBV7-2	many	TRBJ2-1	TGTGCCAGCAGCTTATTACTGGGGGGGGGTAATGAGCAGTTCTTC	CASSLLLGGGNEQFF
-	TRBV28	many	TRBJ2-7	TGTGCCAGCAGCCACCGGACCTACGAGCAGTACTTC	CASSHRTYEQYF
-	TRBV9	many	TRBJ2-7	TGTGCCAGCAGCTCCGAGATCGACGAGCAGTACTTC	CASSSEIDEQYF
TRBD2	TRBV6-2/TRBV6-3	few	TRBJ2-7	TGTGCCAGCAGAGCTAGCGGGGAGGTTTACGAGCAGTACTTC	CASRASGEVYEQYF
TRBD1	TRBV5-4	many	TRBJ2-7	TGTGCCACCTCTCTACCGGGACAGGGGGACGAGCAGTACTTC	CATSLPGQGDEQYF
-	TRBV11-2	few	TRBJ2-1	TGTGCCAGCAGCTTAACCTTTGGGGACAATGAGCAGTTCTTC	CASSLTFGDNEQFF
TRBD1	TRBV5-1	many	TRBJ2-7	TGCGCCAGCAGCGACAGGGGCCGCGGCCCTTTATACGAGCAGTACTTC	CASSDRGRGPLYEQYF
-	TRBV6-2/TRBV6-3	many	TRBJ2-7	TGTGCCAGCAGTTACTCGAGTCCAGGGAGCTACGAGCAGTACTTC	CASSYSSPGSYEQYF
-	TRBV7-9	many	TRBJ1-1	TGTGCCAGCAGCTTAGAGGGGGATGGCACTGAAGCTTTCTTT	CASSLEGDGTEAFF
-	TRBV9	few	TRBJ1-4	TGTGCCACCAGCGCCGGGTCTCAGAATGAAAAACTGTTTTTT	CATSAGSQNEKLFF
-	TRBV6-2/TRBV6-3	-	TRBJ1-5	TGTGCCAGCAGTTACAATGGACAGTTCAATCAGCCCCAGCATTTT	CASSYNGQFNQPQHF
-	TRBV5-6	many	TRBJ2-2	TGTGCCAGCAGCTTAACCGGGGGGAACACCGGGGAGCTGTTTTTT	CASSLTGGNTGELFF
TRBD1	TRBV27	many	TRBJ2-3	TGTGCCAGCAGGGACCTCGAGACAGGGGTTTCCACAGATACGCAGTATTTT	CASRDLETGVSTDTQYF
-	TRBV18	few	TRBJ1-1	TGTGCCAGCTCACCACGAACCCTGTTTGGGACCGCTACCACTGAAGCTTTCTTT	CASSPRTLFGTATTEAFF
-	TRBV9	many	TRBJ1-1	TGTGCCAGCAGCGTAGTGACGGGGAACACTGAAGCTTTCTTT	CASSVVTGNTEAFF
TRBD1	TRBV7-3	-	TRBJ2-5	TGTGCCAGCAGCCGAACAGGGGCGTCGCACCCGAAAGAGACCCAGTACTTC	CASSRTGASHPKETQYF
TRBD2	TRBV3-1	-	TRBJ2-3	TGTGCCAGCAGCCAAGGCTCGATAGGACTAGCGGAACCCACAGAGACGCAGTATTTT	CASSQGSIGLAEPTETQYF
-	TRBV4-1	many	TRBJ2-1	TGCGCCAGCAGCCAAGGACCAGGGATGGGCAATGAGCAGTTCTTC	CASSQGPGMGNEQFF
-	TRBV6-2/TRBV6-3	-	TRBJ2-5	TGTGCCAGCAGCCACTGGGGCAGGGGCTCGGAGACCCAGTACTTC	CASSHWGRGSETQYF
TRBD2	TRBV20-1	many	TRBJ2-2	TGCAGTGCTAGAGATCTTCCTAGCGGGAATCCGAACACCGGGGAGCTGTTTTTT	CSARDLPSGNPNTGELFF
-	TRBV10-1	-	TRBJ1-4	TGCGCCAGCGGTGGGACATCCGAAAAACTGTTTTTT	CASGGTSEKLFF
-	TRBV2	-	TRBJ2-5	TGTGCCAGCACATCGACGGGGGAAGAGACCCAGTACTTC	CASTSTGEETQYF
-	TRBV5-4	many	TRBJ1-1	TGTGCCAGCAGCCCTGCAAAGAACACTGAAGCTTTCTTT	CASSPAKNTEAFF
-	TRBV10-3	-	TRBJ2-2	TGTGCCATCAGCGATGTAGGGGGAAACACCGGGGAGCTGTTTTTT	CAISDVGGNTGELFF
-	TRBV6-5	many	TRBJ2-7	TGTGCCAGCAGTCCAGACTCGGACGAGCAGTACTTC	CASSPDSDEQYF
TRBD1	TRBV20-1	many	TRBJ1-5	TGCAGTGCCCGTCTCCCGGGACAGGTCGAATCCCAGCATTTT	CSARLPGQVESQHF
TRBD2	TRBV19	many	TRBJ2-1	TGTGCCAGTAGTCCTCTAGCGGGACCAGGGTTCAATGAGCAGTTCTTC	CASSPLAGPGFNEQFF
-	TRBV27	many	TRBJ2-1	TGTGCCAGCAGTTTATCCTGGATGTCCCCCGAGCAGTTCTTC	CASSLSWMSPEQFF
-	TRBV5-5	many	TRBJ1-1	TGTGCCAGCAGCCGTGGGACACTGAACACTGAAGCTTTCTTT	CASSRGTLNTEAFF
TRBD2	TRBV10-3	-	TRBJ2-1	TGTGCCATCAGTGAGTCTAGCGGGGGAGAAAGCTACAATGAGCAGTTCTTC	CAISESSGGESYNEQFF
TRBD1	TRBV5-8	-	TRBJ2-5	TGTGCCAGCAGCACCGGGACAGACCAAGAGACCCAGTACTTC	CASSTGTDQETQYF
-	TRBV5-4	many	TRBJ2-7	TGTGCCAGCAGCTTGGAGTTCGGGGAGGTTCCATACGAGCAGTACTTC	CASSLEFGEVPYEQYF
TRBD1	TRBV9	few	TRBJ1-3	TGTGCCAGCAGCTCCTCAATCTCGACAGGGGCCTCTGGAAACACCATATATTTT	CASSSSISTGASGNTIYF
-	TRBV5-1	-	TRBJ2-3	TGCGCCAGCAGCAAGGACTGGCCAGGGGGAATCGAAACTAGCACAGATATGCAGTATTTT	CASSKDWPGGIETSTDMQYF